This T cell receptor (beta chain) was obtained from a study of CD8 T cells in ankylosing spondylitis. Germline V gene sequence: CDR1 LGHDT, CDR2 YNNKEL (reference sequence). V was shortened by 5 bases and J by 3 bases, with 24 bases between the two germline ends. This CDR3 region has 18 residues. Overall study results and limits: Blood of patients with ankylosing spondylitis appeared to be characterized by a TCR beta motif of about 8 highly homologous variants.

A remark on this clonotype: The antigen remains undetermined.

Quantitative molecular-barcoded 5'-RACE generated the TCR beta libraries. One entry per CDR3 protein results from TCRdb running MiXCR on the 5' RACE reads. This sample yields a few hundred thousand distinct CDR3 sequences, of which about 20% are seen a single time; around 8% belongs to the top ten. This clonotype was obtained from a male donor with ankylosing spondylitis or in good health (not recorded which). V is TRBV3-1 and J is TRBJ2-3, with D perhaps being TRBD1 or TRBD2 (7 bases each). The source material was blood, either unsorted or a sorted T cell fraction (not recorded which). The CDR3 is CASSLSGRGRFPTDTQYF. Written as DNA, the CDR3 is TGTGCCAGCAGCTTATCGGGGAGGGGGCGCTTCCCAACAGATACGCAGTATTTT.